The clone carrying this TCR beta chain was found many times. No antigen is known for it. These data are taken from a study of neurological immune-mediated disorders. The yield of each sequencing run was over 160 million TCR-beta sequences from 15-18 subjects. TCRdb fed the 5' RACE reads into MiXCR, producing one record per CDR3 protein. The sample records 20,000 to 25,000 distinct CDR3 sequences, around 15% being singletons. CDR3 length: 13 residues. V lost 5 bases to trimming and J lost 9 bases; unmatched junction nucleotides: 4. CDR1 is SGHVS and CDR2 is FNYEAQ in the germline V gene. The study's findings and limits: HTLV-1-associated myelopathy had the most TCR clonal expansion, whereas multiple sclerosis had the least (lower than in healthy controls). None of the CDR3 amino acid sequences of expanded clones recurred across subjects, suggesting private repertoires in all groups.

PBMCs stored at -80 C, 2 million in total, were the source of the unsorted libraries. This sequence originates from a female donor with HTLV-1-associated myelopathy (HAM/TSP). Sequencing was carried out using PBMCs. This sequence joins TRBV7-6 and TRBJ2-1, with 10 bases lining up with TRBD2. As DNA, the CDR3 is TGTGCCAGCAGCCCGGGACTAGCGATTGAGCAGTTCTTC. It yields the protein CASSPGLAIEQFF.